This T cell receptor beta chain was sequenced for a study of T cell responses to AZD1222 COVID-19 vaccine. Study-level results: Baseline seropositivity characterized only a handful of AZD1222 recipients. The breadth and depth of Spike-specific TCRs increased once two AZD1222 doses had been given. Repertoire collection took place solely once the T cell response had peaked. The sample set comprised mostly white British donors with more females, and clonal diversity was possibly underestimated.

TCRdb keeps only in-frame clones here, not all; method: immunoSEQ multiplex PCR. The profile shows around 190,000 clones, approximately 93% of them singletons. In the case of this clone: The antigen remains unidentified.

The CDR3 is made up of 17 amino acids. Looked up from germline, CDR1 is SGHAT and CDR2 is FQNNGV. Between the trimmed V and J ends, which lost 2 bases and 0 bases, there was a span of 14 bases. The chain carries TRBV11-2 and TRBJ1-5; D is unclear. The TCR originated in an adult who received the AZD1222 COVID-19 vaccine. The sample consisted of peripheral blood, taken 28 days after the second AZD1222 dose. CDR3 bases: TGTGCCAGCAGCTTACACGCAGGCGCCAATAGCAATCAGCCCCAGCATTTT. This encodes CASSLHAGANSNQPQHF.